Presented here are 28 T cell receptor beta chains from one specimen sequenced in a study of blood T cell repertoires in COVID-19. Repertoires were generated with immunoSEQ multiplex PCR, while TCRdb's copy carries only in-frame clones and drops some. The table records some 340,000 clones, over 90% of them present only once. The sequenced material came from PBMCs or T cells enriched from blood (not recorded which). The origin of the receptors is a woman in her 30s who had been exposed to COVID-19.

This clone was seen once. The J gene is TRBJ2-3, the V gene TRBV11-3; possible D gene TRBD2, 6 bases. The CDR3 covers 15 residues. The V end was cut by 3 bases, the J end by 0 bases, with 10 bases between. Germline loops: CDR1 SGHNT, CDR2 YENEEA. The CDR3 sequence is CASSLGGVSTDTQYF. CDR3 in DNA: TGTGCCAGCAGCTTGGGGGGTGTAAGCACAGATACGCAGTATTTT.

This chain joins TRBV18 and TRBJ2-7; 9 bases fit TRBD1. The ends lost 3 bases at V and 1 base at J; junction bases unmatched: 4. This CDR3 spans 15 amino acids. Germline assignment: CDR1 KGHSH and CDR2 LQKENI. Here the CDR3 reads CASSPGGTGSYEQYF. CDR3 DNA sequence: TGTGCCAGCTCACCGGGTGGGACAGGGTCCTACGAGCAGTACTTC.

Here the CDR3 DNA reads TGTGCCAGTAGTATCCGGGACAAGGGAGAAAAACTGTTTTTT. Translation: CASSIRDKGEKLFF. This chain joins TRBV19 and TRBJ1-4, with D perhaps TRBD1 (6 bases). V gave up 3 bases and J gave up 8 bases, with 13 bases separating them. Per the germline V gene, CDR1 is LNHDA and CDR2 is SQIVND (reference sequence). CDR3 length: 14 amino acids. Full variable domain (missing parts from reference TRBV19 and TRBJ1-4): DGGITQSPKYLFRKEGQNVTLSCEQNLNHDAMYWYRQDPGQGLRLIYYSQIVNDFQKGDIAEGYSVSREKKESFPLTVTSAQKNPTAFYLCASSIRDKGEKLFFGSGTQLSVL.

The gene calls are TRBV7-9 and TRBJ1-4; 9 bases map to TRBD1. With 1 base clipped from V and 8 bases from J, the junction kept 8 bases outside the gene matches. The CDR3 totals 16 residues. Germline V gives CDR1 SEHNR, CDR2 FQNEAQ (reference sequence). CDR3 sequence reads: CASSLGPGQGEEKLFF. For the CDR3, the DNA is TGTGCCAGCAGCTTAGGACCGGGACAGGGAGAGGAAAAACTGTTTTTT.

The gene calls are TRBV7-8 and TRBJ1-1; D might be TRBD1 (5 bases). V was pared by 2 bases and J by 3 bases, with 13 bases between. Germline V gives CDR1 SGHVS, CDR2 FQNEAQ. CDR3 length: 15 residues. The CDR3, as DNA: TGTGCCAGCAGCTTAATGGGGCTTGGGGACACTGAAGCTTTCTTT. Its translation: CASSLMGLGDTEAFF.

The chain recombines TRBV10-3 with TRBJ1-2; TRBD1 might be the D (6 bases). Trimming removed 0 bases at V and 1 base at J, with 15 bases between. Germline V gives CDR1 ENHRY, CDR2 SYGVKD. The CDR3 extends over 17 amino acids. The CDR3 DNA is TGTGCCATCAGTGAGTCCACCACAGGGAGCCTTAACTATGGCTACACCTTC. It yields the protein CAISESTTGSLNYGYTF.

This clone was seen once. This sequence joins TRBV5-1 and TRBJ1-1, with TRBD1 matching 8 bases. The CDR3 is made up of 15 amino acids. V was clipped by 4 bases and J by 2 bases; unmatched bases: 7. From germline, CDR1 is SGHRS and CDR2 YFSETQ. The CDR3, as DNA: TGCGCCAGCAGCGGAACGACAGGGGTTAACACTGAAGCTTTCTTT. It codes for CASSGTTGVNTEAFF.

The J gene is TRBJ2-5, the V gene TRBV5-8; D is unresolved. Germline CDR1 is SGHTS and CDR2 is YDEGEE. The germline V and J ends were trimmed by 1 base and 5 bases, with 6 bases remaining between them. This CDR3 region has 12 residues. As DNA, the CDR3 is TGTGCCAGCAGCTTGCTCGGGGAGACCCAGTACTTC. It is translated as CASSLLGETQYF.

J is TRBJ2-2 and V is TRBV4-2, with D perhaps matching TRBD2 (5 bases). The germline V and J ends were trimmed by 4 bases and 5 bases, with 17 bases remaining between them. The CDR3 length is 16 residues. Germline CDR1 and CDR2: LGHNA and YNFKEQ. CDR3 DNA: TGTGCCAGCAGCCTAGCTGGCGGGCAGAGGACCGGGGAGCTGTTTTTT. Its protein is CASSLAGGQRTGELFF.

The chain carries TRBV5-4 and TRBJ2-3; 8 bases agree with TRBD2. This CDR3 is 16 amino acids long. Germline CDR1 is SGHNT and CDR2 is YYREEE (reference sequence). The trim removed 4 bases at V and 11 bases at J, leaving 18 bases unmatched. The chain's CDR3 is CASSPGLANSKSEQYF. The DNA of the CDR3 is TGTGCCAGCAGCCCTGGACTAGCAAACTCGAAGTCGGAGCAGTATTTT.

The chain joins TRBV5-4 to TRBJ2-5; no clear D gene. CDR1 is SGHNT and CDR2 is YYREEE in the germline V gene (reference sequence). V lost 1 base and J lost 4, with 5 bases in between. The CDR3 contains 12 residues. The CDR3 region is CASSLSRETQYF. The CDR3 DNA is TGTGCCAGCAGCTTGTCGCGAGAGACCCAGTACTTC.

This clone was counted a single time. This sequence joins TRBV7-2 and TRBJ1-1; D remains ambiguous. CDR3 length equals 14 residues. Looked up from germline, CDR1 is SGHTA and CDR2 is FQGNSA. V lost 1 base to trimming and J lost 1 base, with 7 bases between them. The CDR3 sequence: CASSLGPGNTEAFF. The DNA for the CDR3 is TGTGCCAGCAGCTTAGGGCCGGGGAACACTGAAGCTTTCTTT.

The chain combines TRBV11-2 with TRBJ2-7; TRBD1 aligns across 8 bases. V shed 0 bases, J shed 5 bases, and the junction held 9 bases outside the gene matches. This CDR3 has 16 amino acids. Germline V gives CDR1 SGHAT, CDR2 FQNNGV. The CDR3 region has the DNA TGTGCCAGCAGCTTAGATCTCCAGGGGGCTATCAACGAGCAGTACTTC. This sequence encodes CASSLDLQGAINEQYF.

The V gene is TRBV6-5, the J gene TRBJ2-3; perhaps TRBD2 as D (6 bases). Trimming removed 5 bases from V and 0 bases from J, with 12 bases in between. The CDR3 totals 15 residues. Germline assignment: CDR1 MNHEY and CDR2 SVGAGI. This CDR3 reads CASSPSGTSTDTQYF. The CDR3 nucleotides are TGTGCCAGCAGTCCTTCCGGGACTAGCACAGATACGCAGTATTTT.

The rearrangement joins TRBV4-2 to TRBJ1-3; 9 bases are shared with TRBD1. V was clipped by 4 bases and J by 0 bases; unmatched bases: 7. This CDR3 has 17 residues. In germline, CDR1 is LGHNA, CDR2 YNFKEQ. The CDR3 sequence is CASSLKGTGRSGNTIYF. DNA for the CDR3: TGTGCCAGCAGCCTCAAGGGGACAGGGCGCTCTGGAAACACCATATATTTT.

This chain uses TRBV7-6 with TRBJ1-3; 9 bases are a match to TRBD1. The V and J ends lost 5 bases and 0 bases, in that order; junction bases with no gene match: 5. The CDR3 runs to 16 residues. Germline assignment: CDR1 SGHVS and CDR2 FNYEAQ. DNA for the CDR3: TGTGCCAGCAGCCCCACGGGACAGGGCTCTGGAAACACCATATATTTT. It translates to CASSPTGQGSGNTIYF. Together with reference TRBV7-6 and TRBJ1-3, the CDR3 gives the full variable domain: GAGVSQSPRYKVTKRGQDVALRCDPISGHVSLYWYRQALGQGPEFLTYFNYEAQQDKSGLPNDRFSAERPEGSISTLTIQRTEQRDSAMYRCASSPTGQGSGNTIYFGEGSWLTVV.

This chain links TRBV24-1 with TRBJ1-4, with D possibly being TRBD1 (5 bases). Deletions cut 3 bases from V and 0 bases from J, with 7 bases between. CDR3 length: 15 residues. Germline CDR1 KGHDR, CDR2 SFDVKD. CDR3 protein: CATSDPRATNEKLFF. CDR3 DNA: TGTGCCACCAGTGATCCCAGGGCAACTAATGAAAAACTGTTTTTT.

The chain employs TRBV21-1 and TRBJ1-2; TRBD1, the table's D call, lacks a check against the DNA. TRBV21-1 is a known pseudogene. The CDR3 is 16 amino acids. The CDR3 DNA sequence: TGTGCCAGCAGCAAATGGAGGGACAGTCCCCCCTATGGCTACACCTTC. It specifies CASSKWRDSPPYGYTF.

This chain uses TRBV13 with TRBJ1-1; D gene unclear. This CDR3 is built from 13 residues. Per germline, CDR1 PRHDT and CDR2 FYEKMQ (reference sequence). V gave up 1 base and J gave up 1 base, with 4 bases separating them. The CDR3 region is CASSLARNTEAFF. The CDR3 nucleotides read TGTGCCAGCAGCTTAGCTCGGAACACTGAAGCTTTCTTT.

V is TRBV18 and J is TRBJ2-2; D gene uncertain. The CDR3 length is 11 residues. Germline CDR1 and CDR2: KGHSH and LQKENI. Trimming left V 3 bases short and J 7 bases short, with 3 bases between. The CDR3 DNA follows: TGTGCCAGCTCACCCATCGGGGAGCTGTTTTTT. This encodes CASSPIGELFF.

V is TRBV7-6 and J is TRBJ1-2; D perhaps matches TRBD1 (5 bases). From germline, CDR1 is SGHVS and CDR2 FNYEAQ. V was cut by 4 bases and J by 4 bases, with 16 bases left in between. This CDR3 spans 15 amino acids. The chain's CDR3 is CASSSNAGTSYGYTF. CDR3 DNA: TGTGCCAGCAGCTCTAACGCCGGGACTTCCTATGGCTACACCTTC.

V gene TRBV5-1 combines with J gene TRBJ1-2; D might be TRBD1 (5 bases). The CDR3 loop spans 17 amino acids. Trimming shortened V by 3 bases and J by 1 base, and 19 bases separated the two germline ends. Germline V gene data show CDR1 as SGHRS and CDR2 as YFSETQ. The CDR3 loop reads CASSSGSQGPYNYGYTF. The CDR3 nucleotides are TGCGCCAGCAGCTCCGGGAGCCAGGGACCATATAACTATGGCTACACCTTC.

This chain joins TRBV4-3 and TRBJ2-7, with D possibly TRBD2 on 5 matching bases. The V gene's germline CDR1 is LGHNA and CDR2 YSLEER. The CDR3 totals 16 residues. With 0 bases removed from V and 7 bases from J, the gap between germline ends came to 19 bases. As DNA, the CDR3 is TGCGCCAGCAGCCAAGATGGAGGTTTCGGGGTAGGGGAGCAGTACTTC. Amino acids: CASSQDGGFGVGEQYF.

The rearrangement uses TRBV4-1 and TRBJ1-2, with 12 bases lining up with TRBD1. V lost 4 bases, J lost 6 bases, and 6 bases stayed unmatched. CDR3 length: 15 amino acids. Per the germline V gene, CDR1 is MGHRA and CDR2 is YSYEKL. The CDR3 loop is CASSLPGTGGHGYTF. CDR3 sequence (DNA): TGCGCCAGCAGCCTGCCTGGGACAGGGGGCCATGGCTACACCTTC.

The V and J genes are TRBV4-1 and TRBJ2-3; TRBD2 matches at 7 bases. With 0 bases clipped from V and 4 bases from J, the junction kept 10 bases outside the gene matches. The CDR3 extends over 17 amino acids. Germline values: CDR1 MGHRA, CDR2 YSYEKL. CDR3 amino acids: CASSQDRASGGADTQYF. CDR3 nucleotide sequence: TGCGCCAGCAGCCAAGATCGGGCTAGCGGCGGGGCAGATACGCAGTATTTT.

This clone was found once. The chain links TRBV7-3 to TRBJ1-1; D is unresolved. With 0 bases removed from V and 1 base from J, the gap between germline ends came to 6 bases. Germline CDR1 SGHTA, CDR2 FQGTGA. CDR3 length: 14 residues. The DNA of the CDR3 is TGTGCCAGCAGCTTAACGTCGGGGAACACTGAAGCTTTCTTT. This gives the protein CASSLTSGNTEAFF.

Regarding this clone: Other DNA variants within this sample encode the same CDR3. The V gene is TRBV7-9, the J gene TRBJ2-5; the D gene is possibly TRBD1 (6 bases). The V gene lost 0 bases and the J gene lost 3 bases, with 8 bases spanning the gap. The CDR3 loop spans 14 amino acids. Germline V gene sequence: CDR1 SEHNR, CDR2 FQNEAQ (reference sequence). The chain's CDR3 is CASSLATGKETQYF. The CDR3 nucleotides are TGTGCCAGCAGCTTAGCGACAGGTAAAGAGACCCAGTACTTC. Using reference TRBV7-9 and TRBJ2-5 for the parts outside the CDR3, the full variable domain is DTGVSQNPRHKITKRGQNVTFRCDPISEHNRLYWYRQTLGQGPEFLTYFQNEAQLEKSRLLSDRFSAERPKGSFSTLEIQRTEQGDSAMYLCASSLATGKETQYFGPGTRLLVL.

This chain connects TRBV4-3 to TRBJ1-2, with TRBD1 identical over 8 bases. Germline V gene sequence: CDR1 LGHNA, CDR2 YSLEER. The V and J ends lost 1 base and 6 bases, in that order; junction bases with no gene match: 7. The length of the CDR3 is 15 residues. CDR3: CASSQALTGVNGYTF. The CDR3 DNA reads TGCGCCAGCAGCCAAGCGTTGACAGGGGTTAATGGCTACACCTTC.